A single sample is the source of the 27 T cell receptor beta chains below, sequenced in a study of T cells in Graves' hyperthyroidism and ophthalmopathy (dated by TCRdb to the late 2010s). Library preparation employed multiplex PCR. The sequencer was an Illumina HiSeq 2000. The TCR beta CDR3 regions were amplified from the RNA transcripts. The TCR CDR3 was subjected to a first round of RT-PCR using the HTBI primer set and the Qiagen OneStep RT-PCR kit. TCRdb redid the processing of the public reads, applying fastp at Q25 and MiXCR, and retained in-frame beta chains. Under each unique CDR3 protein, matching rows form one entry showing the most common genes and DNA. The sample table shows about 500,000 distinct CDR3 sequences, and 15% to 20% are seen once. Jointly, the top ten make up 25% to 30% of the sample. The sample was blood. These receptors originate from a woman in her twenties or thirties with Graves' ophthalmopathy.

This clonotype appeared many times. As DNA, the CDR3 is TGTGCCAGCAGCTTTACCTCTTTTCGAGGGGGCGAAGCTTTCTTT. Its translation: CASSFTSFRGGEAFF. The chain combines TRBV7-2 with TRBJ1-1, with TRBD1 matching 7 bases. Germline V CDR1 and CDR2: SGHTA, FQGNSA. This CDR3 has 15 amino acids. Unmatched junction bases numbered 12, after V lost 3 bases and J lost 8 bases. Looking up the rest from reference TRBV7-2 and TRBJ1-1 gives the full variable domain: GAGVSQSPSNKVTEKGKDVELRCDPISGHTALYWYRQSLGQGLEFLIYFQGNSAPDKSGLPSDRFSAERTGGSVSTLTIQRTQQEDSAVYLCASSFTSFRGGEAFFGQGTRLTVV.

This clonotype has just a few counts. The V and J genes are TRBV7-2 and TRBJ2-3; no clear D. V was clipped by 6 bases and J by 4 bases, with 11 bases between them. Germline loops: CDR1 SGHTA, CDR2 FQGNSA. The CDR3 loop spans 13 amino acids. CDR3 DNA sequence: TGTGCCAGCAGGGTTGCTGGGGCAGATACGCAGTATTTT. Amino acids: CASRVAGADTQYF.

The chain recombines TRBV6-9 with TRBJ2-1; 9 bases align to TRBD2. With V trimmed by 3 bases and J by 0 bases, 9 bases remained unmatched. This CDR3 has 18 residues. Germline loops: CDR1 MNHGY, CDR2 SVAAGI. The CDR3 DNA reads TGTGCCAGCAGTTACTCGAATCCTAGCGGGACCTCCTACAATGAGCAGTTCTTC. It translates to CASSYSNPSGTSYNEQFF.

This clonotype was picked up many times. V usage is TRBV7-9 and J usage is TRBJ2-5; D possibly corresponds to TRBD1 (7 bases). V gave up 1 base and J gave up 5 bases, with 11 bases separating them. The germline V gene encodes CDR1 SEHNR and CDR2 FQNEAQ (reference sequence). The CDR3 loop spans 14 amino acids. CDR3 protein: CASSLDPGGETQYF. DNA of the CDR3: TGTGCCAGCAGCTTAGATCCAGGGGGGGAGACCCAGTACTTC.

This clonotype was seen only a few times. J is TRBJ1-2 and V is TRBV24-1; 9 bases are shared with TRBD1. This CDR3 spans 15 amino acids. The trim removed 4 bases at V and 6 bases at J, leaving 8 bases unmatched. Germline values: CDR1 KGHDR, CDR2 SFDVKD. CDR3 sequence: CATSDQSTGGDGYTF. The CDR3 region has the DNA TGTGCCACCAGTGACCAATCGACAGGGGGAGATGGCTACACCTTC.

This clonotype was observed a few times. The chain recombines TRBV6-2 or TRBV6-3 with TRBJ2-7, with 9 bases aligning to TRBD1. J was trimmed by 0 bases and V by 7 bases; bases with no gene match: 13. The CDR3 extends over 17 amino acids. Looked up from germline, CDR1 is MNHEY and CDR2 is SVGEGT. CDR3 sequence reads: CASNREQGASLSYEQYF. The CDR3 nucleotides read TGTGCCAGCAATAGGGAACAGGGGGCATCCCTCTCCTACGAGCAGTACTTC.

This clonotype has at least ten counts. The chain couples TRBV5-6 to TRBJ1-2; D unresolved. The germline gives CDR1 SGHDT, CDR2 YYEEEE. The CDR3 is 12 amino acids. The V end was cut by 0 bases, the J end by 6 bases, with 6 bases between. CDR3 amino acids: CASSLAPNGYTF. CDR3 coding DNA: TGTGCCAGCAGCTTGGCGCCGAATGGCTACACCTTC.

The sample holds many counts of this clonotype. CDR3 amino acids: CASSSGTGDRETQYF. Here the CDR3 DNA reads TGTGCCAGCAGCTCCGGGACAGGGGATAGAGAGACCCAGTACTTC. V usage is TRBV6-2 or TRBV6-3 and J usage is TRBJ2-5; 10 positions match TRBD1. Losses at the gene ends were 6 bases for V and 4 bases for J; bases not matched to a gene: 8. The germline CDR1 and CDR2 sequences are MNHEY and SVGEGT. CDR3 size: 15 residues.

This clonotype was found many times. The chain is built from TRBV6-1 and TRBJ1-4; no clear D gene. The CDR3 consists of 14 residues. V lost 6 bases and J lost 5, with 13 bases in between. Germline values: CDR1 MNHNS, CDR2 SASEGT. CDR3 in amino acids: CASSGGVSNEKLFF. For the CDR3, the DNA is TGTGCCAGCAGCGGTGGAGTCAGCAATGAAAAACTGTTTTTT.

This clonotype has at least ten counts. The chain combines TRBV6-1 with TRBJ1-6, with D tentatively TRBD1 (6 bases). The V gene lost 4 bases and the J gene lost 7 bases, with 11 bases spanning the gap. CDR3 length: 14 residues. Germline CDR1 MNHNS, CDR2 SASEGT. Here the CDR3 DNA reads TGTGCCAGCAGTGCGAGGGGGAGGAATTCACCCCTCCACTTT. This codes for CASSARGRNSPLHF.

In the case of this clonotype: With a much larger clone just one base away, this may be a read error. This chain uses TRBV7-2 with TRBJ2-3; D unresolved. Germline V gene data show CDR1 as SGHTA and CDR2 as FQGNSA. The CDR3 length is 13 residues. CDR3 loop: CASSPHYTETQYF. Here the CDR3 DNA reads TGTGCCAGCAGCCCGCACTACACAGAAACGCAGTATTTT.

This clonotype was seen ten or more times. The chain couples TRBV12-3 or TRBV12-4 to TRBJ1-1; a possible D gene is TRBD1 (5 bases). Trimming removed 3 bases from V and 4 bases from J, with 18 bases in between. The length of the CDR3 is 16 residues. The CDR3 loop reads CASSLSVGVGSTEAFF. In nucleotides, the CDR3 is TGTGCCAGCAGTTTGAGTGTGGGGGTTGGGTCCACTGAAGCTTTCTTT.

Only a few counts were recorded for this clonotype. The J gene is TRBJ2-1, the V gene TRBV6-4; D is possibly TRBD2 (5 bases). V lost 5 bases and J lost 8, with 10 bases in between. This CDR3 comprises 12 residues. Germline V gene lookup returns CDR1 MRHNA and CDR2 SNTAGT. CDR3: CASSRGSDEQFF. The CDR3 DNA sequence: TGTGCCAGCAGTCGTGGGAGCGATGAGCAGTTCTTC.

This clonotype was detected only a few times. V usage is TRBV2 and J usage is TRBJ2-2, with TRBD1 matching over 7 bases. The CDR3 is 16 residues long. Germline lookup yields CDR1 SNHLY and CDR2 FYNNEI. V lost 3 bases to trimming and J lost 4 bases; unmatched junction nucleotides: 8. CDR3 loop: CASSEKGAAFTGELFF. The DNA for the CDR3 is TGTGCCAGCAGTGAGAAGGGGGCAGCTTTCACCGGGGAGCTGTTTTTT.

CDR3 nucleotides: TGTGCCAGCACCCCCCGGGGGGGACCCAACGAGCAGTACTTC. Its protein is CASTPRGGPNEQYF. The gene calls are TRBV7-2 and TRBJ2-7; 8 bases align to TRBD2. Germline assignment: CDR1 SGHTA and CDR2 FQGNSA. The CDR3 runs to 14 residues. The junction had 10 bases not matched to a gene; V was cut back by 7 bases and J by 5 bases.

Notes on this clonotype: The junction differs from germline at one of its ends, possibly a read error. The V call is TRBV5-1, the J call TRBJ1-1, with D perhaps matching TRBD1 (6 bases). Per germline, CDR1 SGHRS and CDR2 YFSETQ. This CDR3 has 15 residues. The CDR3 loop is CASSGPSGGGTDAFF. CDR3 sequence (DNA): TGCGCCAGCAGCGGCCCATCTGGGGGGGGCACTGATGCTTTCTTT. Using reference TRBV5-1 and TRBJ1-1 for the parts outside the CDR3, the full variable domain is KAGVTQTPRYLIKTRGQQVTLSCSPISGHRSVSWYQQTPGQGLQFLFEYFSETQRNKGNFPGRFSGRQFSNSRSEMNVSTLELGDSALYLCASSGPSGGGTDAFFGQGTRLTVV.

This clonotype was counted many times. The chain employs TRBV28 and TRBJ2-3; TRBD1 or TRBD2 may be the D gene (5 bases each). The CDR3 extends over 14 amino acids. V dropped 6 bases and J dropped 9 bases, with 19 bases sitting between them. Germline values: CDR1 MDHEN, CDR2 SYDVKM. This chain's CDR3 is CASRLQRGSQTQYF. The CDR3 DNA is TGTGCCAGCAGGTTACAACGGGGCAGCCAAACGCAGTATTTT. Full variable domain (rest looked up from reference TRBV28 and TRBJ2-3): DVKVTQSSRYLVKRTGEKVFLECVQDMDHENMFWYRQDPGLGLRLIYFSYDVKMKEKGDIPEGYSVSREKKERFSLILESASTNQTSMYLCASRLQRGSQTQYFGPGTRLTVL.

This clonotype was detected ten times or more. The chain joins TRBV7-2 to TRBJ2-7; unclear D gene. This CDR3 contains 13 residues. The V gene's germline CDR1 is SGHTA and CDR2 FQGNSA. The germline V and J ends were trimmed by 5 bases and 1 base, with 9 bases remaining between them. CDR3 loop: CASSDPGSYEQYF. In nucleotides, the CDR3 is TGTGCCAGCAGCGACCCCGGTTCCTACGAGCAGTACTTC.

V is TRBV29-1 and J is TRBJ2-5, with unresolved D. V was pared by 4 bases and J by 3 bases, with 9 bases between. CDR3 size: 12 residues. CDR1 is SQVTM, CDR2 ANQGSEA, per germline. The chain's CDR3 is CSVVGKEETQYF. In nucleotides, the CDR3 is TGCAGCGTTGTGGGCAAAGAAGAGACCCAGTACTTC.

This clonotype was counted at least ten times. The chain recombines TRBV29-1 with TRBJ2-1, with a tentative D call TRBD1 (5 bases). The V end was cut by 4 bases, the J end by 6 bases, with 13 bases between. The CDR3 runs to 13 residues. CDR1 is SQVTM and CDR2 is ANQGSEA in the germline V gene. In DNA, the CDR3 is TGCAGCGTTGCCGCTTTAAGGGGCAATGAGCAGTTCTTC. It is translated as CSVAALRGNEQFF.

This clonotype was seen only a few times. The chain has TRBV19 and TRBJ2-4, with D possibly being TRBD2 (6 bases). This CDR3 region has 20 residues. The V end lost 2 bases, the J end lost 0 bases, and 23 bases lay between the germline ends. Per the germline V gene, CDR1 is LNHDA and CDR2 is SQIVND (reference sequence). In nucleotides, the CDR3 is TGTGCCAGTAGTATAAGCCCACCCATGGAGGGCCCTCTAGCCAAAAACATTCAGTACTTC. Translating gives CASSISPPMEGPLAKNIQYF. Together with reference TRBV19 and TRBJ2-4, the CDR3 gives the full variable domain: DGGITQSPKYLFRKEGQNVTLSCEQNLNHDAMYWYRQDPGQGLRLIYYSQIVNDFQKGDIAEGYSVSREKKESFPLTVTSAQKNPTAFYLCASSISPPMEGPLAKNIQYFGAGTRLSVL.

This clonotype was seen only a few times. V and J are TRBV28 and TRBJ2-2; 9 bases align to TRBD2. J gave up 4 bases and V 8 bases, and 5 bases lay outside the gene matches. This CDR3 comprises 14 residues. CDR1 is MDHEN, CDR2 SYDVKM, per germline. The CDR3 spells CASLAGVLTGELFF. The CDR3 DNA reads TGTGCCAGCTTAGCGGGAGTCCTCACCGGGGAGCTGTTTTTT.

This clonotype was seen ten or more times. The V and J genes are TRBV28 and TRBJ2-3; D not resolved. The CDR3 totals 16 residues. Germline CDR1 and CDR2: MDHEN and SYDVKM. Trimming cost V 5 bases and J 0 bases, with 15 bases left between them. The CDR3 loop is CASSPLRGASTDTQYF. The CDR3 DNA is TGTGCCAGCAGTCCCCTGAGAGGAGCGAGCACAGATACGCAGTATTTT.

This clonotype was counted many times. The CDR3 spells CASIQGGPNTEAFF. The CDR3 region has the DNA TGTGCCAGCATACAAGGAGGCCCGAACACTGAAGCTTTCTTT. The chain links TRBV6-2 or TRBV6-3 to TRBJ1-1, with no clear D. Deletions cut 7 bases from V and 1 base from J, with 13 bases between. The CDR3 is made up of 14 amino acids. The V gene's germline CDR1 is MNHEY and CDR2 SVGEGT.

This clonotype was counted many times. The V gene is TRBV7-8, the J gene TRBJ2-5, with a possible D match to TRBD2 (5 bases). CDR1 is SGHVS and CDR2 is FQNEAQ in the germline V gene. The CDR3 contains 14 residues. Trimming took 0 bases from V and 8 from J, leaving 13 bases between them. This CDR3 reads CASSLASERGTQYF. CDR3 DNA: TGTGCCAGCAGCTTAGCTTCAGAACGGGGTACCCAGTACTTC.

Comment on this clonotype: One junction end does not reproduce the germline sequence, and a read error may be involved. This sequence joins TRBV7-9 and TRBJ2-7, with 9 bases lining up with TRBD2. From germline, CDR1 is SEHNR and CDR2 FQNEAQ (reference sequence). The CDR3 sequence is 15 residues long. The CDR3 is CASSPEAGGSHEQYF. The DNA of the CDR3 is TGTGCCAGCAGCCCCGAAGCGGGAGGCTCCCACGAGCAGTACTTC.

This clonotype was counted ten times or more. The J gene is TRBJ2-2, the V gene TRBV30; D is uncertain. CDR1 and CDR2 from the germline V gene are GTSNPN and SVGIG (reference sequence). This CDR3 contains 12 residues. Deletions cut 4 bases from V and 3 bases from J, with 6 bases between. CDR3 in amino acids: CAWIPYTGELFF. The DNA for the CDR3 is TGTGCCTGGATCCCTTACACCGGGGAGCTGTTTTTT.